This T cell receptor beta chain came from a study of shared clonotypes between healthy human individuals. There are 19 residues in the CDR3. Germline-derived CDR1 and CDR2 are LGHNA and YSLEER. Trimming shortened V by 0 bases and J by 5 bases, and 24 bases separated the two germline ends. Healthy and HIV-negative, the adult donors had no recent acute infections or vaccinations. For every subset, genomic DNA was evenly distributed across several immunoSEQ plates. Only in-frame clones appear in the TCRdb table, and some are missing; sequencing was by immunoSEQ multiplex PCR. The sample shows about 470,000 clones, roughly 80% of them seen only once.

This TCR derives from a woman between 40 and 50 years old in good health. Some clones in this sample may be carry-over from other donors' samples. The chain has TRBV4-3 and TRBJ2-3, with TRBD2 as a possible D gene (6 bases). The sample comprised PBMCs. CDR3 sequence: CASSQDANPGGASLDTQYF. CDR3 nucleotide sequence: TGCGCCAGCAGCCAAGATGCGAATCCCGGAGGGGCTAGCTTAGATACGCAGTATTTT.